Presented here are 31 T cell receptor beta chains from one specimen sequenced in a study of shared clonotypes between healthy human individuals. TCRdb keeps only in-frame clones here, not all; method: immunoSEQ multiplex PCR. The sample records 2 million to 2.5 million clones, just over 90% being singletons. Sequences were obtained from naive CD4+ T cells from PBMCs. Documented subset: CD45RA+ positively selected. All receptors derive from a man between 18 and 35 years old in good health. Some clones in this sample may be carry-over from other donors' samples.

The chain joins TRBV5-6 to TRBJ1-2; 9 positions match TRBD1. J was trimmed by 4 bases and V by 4 bases; bases with no gene match: 20. The CDR3 is 19 amino acids. The germline V gene encodes CDR1 SGHDT and CDR2 YYEEEE. CDR3 nucleotide sequence: TGTGCCAGCAGCGCGGGACAGGGTAGTCCGGCTGCGGGACGCTATGGCTACACCTTC. It is translated as CASSAGQGSPAAGRYGYTF.

The V call is TRBV5-5, the J call TRBJ2-1; 8 bases are a match to TRBD2. Germline trimming cut 6 bases from V and 0 bases from J; bases unmatched to any gene: 5. This CDR3 is 15 amino acids long. CDR1 is SGHKS and CDR2 is YYEKEE in the germline V gene (reference sequence). This CDR3 reads CASKGGRSSYNEQFF. CDR3 coding DNA: TGTGCCAGCAAGGGCGGGAGGAGCTCCTACAATGAGCAGTTCTTC. The full variable domain, in which reference TRBV5-5 and TRBJ2-1 provide the parts outside the CDR3, is DAGVTQSPTHLIKTRGQQVTLRCSPISGHKSVSWYQQVLGQGPQFIFQYYEKEERGRGNFPDRFSARQFPNYSSELNVNALLLGDSALYLCASKGGRSSYNEQFFGPGTRLTVL.

The chain uses TRBV29-1 and TRBJ2-3; weak D call: TRBD1 (6 bases). The length of the CDR3 is 14 residues. CDR1 SQVTM and CDR2 ANQGSEA come from the germline V gene. Trimming cost V 5 bases and J 1 base, with 13 bases left between them. CDR3 coding DNA: TGCAGCGTTCTACCGGGACACGGCACAGATACGCAGTATTTT. Protein: CSVLPGHGTDTQYF.

The genes are TRBV5-6 and TRBJ1-3; D remains unclear. The germline V gene encodes CDR1 SGHDT and CDR2 YYEEEE. CDR3 length: 15 amino acids. The V end lost 3 bases, the J end lost 0 bases, and 10 bases lay between the germline ends. CDR3 nucleotide sequence: TGTGCCAGCAGCTGGGGATGGAGCTCTGGAAACACCATATATTTT. It is translated as CASSWGWSSGNTIYF.

The chain couples TRBV6-1 to TRBJ1-5, with D unresolved. V was trimmed by 5 bases and J by 4 bases, leaving 12 bases between them. The CDR3 is made up of 14 amino acids. The germline CDR1 and CDR2 sequences are MNHNS and SASEGT. The chain's CDR3 is CASSSRTGNQPQHF. In DNA, the CDR3 is TGTGCCAGCAGTTCCCGGACGGGGAATCAGCCCCAGCATTTT.

The chain's CDR3 is CASSWTSGRASEETQYF. DNA of the CDR3: TGTGCCAGCAGCTGGACTAGCGGGAGGGCAAGCGAAGAGACCCAGTACTTC. The gene calls are TRBV28 and TRBJ2-5; TRBD2 matches 15 bases. The germline gives CDR1 MDHEN, CDR2 SYDVKM. J gave up 3 bases and V 6 bases, and 8 bases lay outside the gene matches. The CDR3 has 17 amino acids.

The chain links TRBV28 to TRBJ1-4; 7 bases fit TRBD1. The trim removed 9 bases at V and 4 bases at J, leaving 5 bases unmatched. From germline, CDR1 is MDHEN and CDR2 SYDVKM. The CDR3 spans 13 residues. The CDR3 DNA reads TGTGCCAGTGAAGACAGGGATAATGAAAAACTGTTTTTT. It is translated as CASEDRDNEKLFF.

This chain connects TRBV19 to TRBJ2-1; 10 bases map to TRBD1. There are 19 residues in the CDR3. Losses at the gene ends were 5 bases for V and 0 bases for J; bases not matched to a gene: 13. Per germline, CDR1 LNHDA and CDR2 SQIVND (reference sequence). The CDR3 spells CASSVSRVGTGVSYNEQFF. CDR3 nucleotide sequence: TGTGCCAGTAGTGTCAGTAGGGTGGGGACAGGGGTCTCCTACAATGAGCAGTTCTTC.

The chain uses TRBV9 and TRBJ1-2, with D unclear. The germline V gene has CDR1 SGDLS and CDR2 YYNGEE. The CDR3 is made up of 14 amino acids. V gave up 3 bases and J gave up 12 bases, with 21 bases separating them. Written as DNA, the CDR3 is TGTGCCAGCAGCGATCCCGTCGAGAAACCCGGGCACACCTTC. Translated: CASSDPVEKPGHTF.

V usage is TRBV29-1 and J usage is TRBJ1-1; D is uncertain. The CDR3 is 17 residues long. V lost 6 bases, J lost 2 bases, and 25 bases lay in between. Germline values: CDR1 SQVTM, CDR2 ANQGSEA. The CDR3 bases are TGCAGCGTGAAAGGGTCCGAAAGGAATAATGCTAACACTGAAGCTTTCTTT. It is translated as CSVKGSERNNANTEAFF.

This sequence joins TRBV9 and TRBJ1-5; possibly TRBD1 for D (5 bases). Germline V gives CDR1 SGDLS, CDR2 YYNGEE. CDR3 length: 14 amino acids. V was cut by 0 bases and J by 7 bases, with 11 bases left in between. DNA of the CDR3: TGTGCCAGCAGCGTAGAGGTGGGGGGGCAGCCCCAGCATTTT. This sequence encodes CASSVEVGGQPQHF.

The chain joins TRBV5-1 to TRBJ2-7, with 10 bases matching TRBD2. This CDR3 has 14 residues. The V gene end was trimmed by 4 bases and the J gene end by 2 bases; junction bases not matched to a gene: 3. From germline, CDR1 is SGHRS and CDR2 YFSETQ. CDR3 bases: TGCGCCAGCAGCCACGGGACTAGCGCCTACGAGCAGTACTTC. Protein: CASSHGTSAYEQYF.

To note about this clone: The sample has other DNA sequences that encode this CDR3 too. The chain links TRBV10-3 to TRBJ1-1; 9 bases agree with TRBD1. This CDR3 is built from 13 residues. V lost 6 bases to trimming and J lost 3 bases; unmatched junction nucleotides: 2. Germline CDR1 is ENHRY and CDR2 is SYGVKD. CDR3 sequence: CAISRTGDTEAFF. The CDR3, as DNA: TGTGCCATCAGCAGGACAGGGGACACTGAAGCTTTCTTT.

This chain connects TRBV7-2 to TRBJ1-4; no clear D. The V end was cut by 0 bases, the J end by 0 bases, with 8 bases between. The CDR3 runs 16 residues. Germline loops: CDR1 SGHTA, CDR2 FQGNSA. This CDR3 is CASSLAAAATNEKLFF. DNA for the CDR3: TGTGCCAGCAGCTTAGCAGCGGCGGCAACTAATGAAAAACTGTTTTTT.

This chain uses TRBV2 with TRBJ2-3; 14 positions agree with TRBD2. Germline trimming cut 9 bases from V and 1 base from J; bases unmatched to any gene: 6. Per the germline V gene, CDR1 is SNHLY and CDR2 is FYNNEI. The CDR3 has 16 amino acids. The CDR3 DNA reads as TGTGCCAGTCGGACTAGCGGGAGGTCGGGCACAGATACGCAGTATTTT. This translates into CASRTSGRSGTDTQYF. Full variable domain (rest looked up from reference TRBV2 and TRBJ2-3): EPEVTQTPSHQVTQMGQEVILRCVPISNHLYFYWYRQILGQKVEFLVSFYNNEISEKSEIFDDQFSVERPDGSNFTLKIRSTKLEDSAMYFCASRTSGRSGTDTQYFGPGTRLTVL.

This clone was seen a single time. The rearrangement links TRBV6-5 to TRBJ1-5; D gene uncertain. Trimming removed 2 bases at V and 0 bases at J, with 5 bases between. The CDR3 totals 14 residues. Germline CDR1 MNHEY, CDR2 SVGAGI. The CDR3 sequence is CASSYMNSNQPQHF. In DNA, the CDR3 is TGTGCCAGCAGTTACATGAATAGCAATCAGCCCCAGCATTTT.

This clone appeared a single time. The chain combines TRBV5-4 with TRBJ1-2, with D possibly TRBD1 on 5 matching bases. Germline V gene sequence: CDR1 SGHNT, CDR2 YYREEE (reference sequence). The CDR3 is 14 amino acids. V was pared by 1 base and J by 4 bases, with 11 bases between. CDR3 coding DNA: TGTGCCAGCAGCTTGTTCGGGGCACCCTATGGCTACACCTTC. As protein: CASSLFGAPYGYTF.

Regarding this clone: Other DNA sequences of this sample code for an identical CDR3. The chain couples TRBV2 to TRBJ1-5; D gene uncertain. The CDR3 loop spans 13 amino acids. Per the germline V gene, CDR1 is SNHLY and CDR2 is FYNNEI. Trimming shortened V by 6 bases and J by 0 bases, and 6 bases separated the two germline ends. CDR3 coding DNA: TGTGCCAGCAGGGGCGATAGCAATCAGCCCCAGCATTTT. This codes for CASRGDSNQPQHF.

Only one count was recorded for this clone. This chain's CDR3 is CASSLDRINEKLFF. The CDR3 DNA follows: TGTGCCAGCAGCTTGGACAGGATTAATGAAAAACTGTTTTTT. This chain uses TRBV7-2 with TRBJ1-4; 7 bases agree with TRBD1. CDR3 length: 14 amino acids. V was clipped by 3 bases and J by 4 bases; unmatched bases: 2. Germline lookup yields CDR1 SGHTA and CDR2 FQGNSA.

The chain uses TRBV11-2 and TRBJ2-7; D perhaps matches TRBD1 (5 bases). CDR3 length: 17 residues. V lost 0 bases and J 1 base, leaving 16 bases between the germline ends. CDR1 is SGHAT and CDR2 is FQNNGV in the germline V gene. The CDR3 region has the DNA TGTGCCAGCAGCTTAGATCTGTCCAGGGTAAAGTCCTACGAGCAGTACTTC. It codes for CASSLDLSRVKSYEQYF.

V usage is TRBV5-1 and J usage is TRBJ2-2; no clear D. Deletions cut 0 bases from V and 5 bases from J, with 8 bases between. CDR1 and CDR2 (germline): SGHRS, YFSETQ. CDR3 length: 14 residues. CDR3 bases: TGCGCCAGCAGCTTGGCCTTCAATACCGGGGAGCTGTTTTTT. This translates into CASSLAFNTGELFF.

The chain combines TRBV6-4 with TRBJ2-2; D gene unclear. Germline lookup yields CDR1 MRHNA and CDR2 SNTAGT. V was cut by 0 bases and J by 1 base, with 3 bases left in between. The CDR3 has 14 residues. CDR3 residues: CASSDSENTGELFF. The CDR3 nucleotides are TGTGCCAGCAGTGACTCGGAGAACACCGGGGAGCTGTTTTTT.

The chain has TRBV19 and TRBJ2-1, with TRBD2 identical over 7 bases. Losses at the gene ends were 5 bases for V and 4 bases for J; bases not matched to a gene: 14. The CDR3 loop spans 17 amino acids. The germline gives CDR1 LNHDA, CDR2 SQIVND (reference sequence). This CDR3 reads CASSAWGGLYLYNEQFF. DNA of the CDR3: TGTGCCAGTAGTGCCTGGGGGGGACTCTACCTTTACAATGAGCAGTTCTTC.

Here the CDR3 reads CASSPSGPYNEQFF. In DNA, the CDR3 is TGTGCCAGCAGCCCTAGCGGGCCGTACAATGAGCAGTTCTTC. The J gene is TRBJ2-1, the V gene TRBV9, with TRBD2 matching 8 bases. Germline trimming cut 4 bases from V and 4 bases from J; bases unmatched to any gene: 4. Per the germline V gene, CDR1 is SGDLS and CDR2 is YYNGEE. This CDR3 is 14 amino acids long.

This clone has only a few counts. Other DNA sequences in the same sample also yield this CDR3. The chain links TRBV5-1 to TRBJ2-3; D remains unclear. Germline V gives CDR1 SGHRS, CDR2 YFSETQ. Trimming took 0 bases from V and 0 from J, leaving 2 bases between them. The CDR3 sequence is 13 residues long. The CDR3 loop is CASSLGSTDTQYF. The CDR3, as DNA: TGCGCCAGCAGCTTGGGTAGCACAGATACGCAGTATTTT.

V is TRBV7-9 and J is TRBJ2-5; 9 positions match TRBD1. The CDR3 consists of 15 residues. Germline CDR1 SEHNR, CDR2 FQNEAQ (reference sequence). J was trimmed by 6 bases and V by 2 bases; bases with no gene match: 7. CDR3 coding DNA: TGTGCCAGCAGCTTACGAGGGACAGGGTGGCAGACCCAGTACTTC. Translation gives CASSLRGTGWQTQYF.

The rearrangement links TRBV11-1 to TRBJ2-1; possible D gene TRBD2, 6 bases. Germline CDR1 SGHAT, CDR2 FQDESV (reference sequence). Trimming pared 3 bases from V and 6 bases from J, leaving 21 bases between. The CDR3 consists of 17 residues. The CDR3 sequence is CASSFLNWEDLGNEQFF. Here the CDR3 DNA reads TGTGCCAGCAGCTTCCTAAATTGGGAGGACTTGGGCAATGAGCAGTTCTTC.

The chain recombines TRBV5-4 with TRBJ1-1; D possibly corresponds to TRBD1 (6 bases). The CDR3 loop spans 17 amino acids. Germline V gene sequence: CDR1 SGHNT, CDR2 YYREEE (reference sequence). The germline V and J ends were trimmed by 4 bases and 0 bases, with 19 bases remaining between them. This chain's CDR3 is CASSPPLRGTLNTEAFF. CDR3 bases: TGTGCCAGCAGCCCACCCTTGAGGGGGACACTGAACACTGAAGCTTTCTTT.

The chain uses TRBV5-6 and TRBJ2-5; TRBD2 aligns across 12 bases. The CDR3 sequence is 17 residues long. The germline V gene encodes CDR1 SGHDT and CDR2 YYEEEE. J gave up 1 base and V 0 bases, and 4 bases lay outside the gene matches. In DNA, the CDR3 is TGTGCCAGCAGCTTGGCTAGCGGGAGGGCTGCCCAAGAGACCCAGTACTTC. As protein: CASSLASGRAAQETQYF.

As DNA, the CDR3 is TGTGCCAGCAGCTTGGATCCCGCGGGAGGGCCCGTCACAGATACGCAGTATTTT. Protein sequence: CASSLDPAGGPVTDTQYF. This sequence joins TRBV5-4 and TRBJ2-3; 9 bases map to TRBD2. From germline, CDR1 is SGHNT and CDR2 YYREEE (reference sequence). This CDR3 contains 18 residues. V lost 0 bases to trimming and J lost 2 bases; unmatched junction nucleotides: 10.

This clone was seen ten or more times. The sample contains more than one DNA sequence encoding this CDR3. The chain couples TRBV18 to TRBJ1-1; D perhaps matches TRBD1 (6 bases). In germline, CDR1 is KGHSH, CDR2 LQKENI. The CDR3 totals 13 residues. With 6 bases removed from V and 5 bases from J, the gap between germline ends came to 13 bases. CDR3: CASSSTGNTEAFF. Here the CDR3 DNA reads TGTGCCAGCTCCTCAACAGGGAATACTGAAGCTTTCTTT. Full variable domain (remainder filled in from reference TRBV18 and TRBJ1-1): NAGVMQNPRHLVRRRGQEARLRCSPMKGHSHVYWYRQLPEEGLKFMVYLQKENIIDESGMPKERFSAEFPKEGPSILRIQQVVRGDSAAYFCASSSTGNTEAFFGQGTRLTVV.